This T cell receptor (beta chain) appears in the sequencing data of a study of graft-versus-host responses after intestinal transplantation. This CDR3 has 15 residues. The data were produced by immunoSEQ multiplex PCR, yet TCRdb's version contains in-frame clones alone and is incomplete. The table has about 39,000 clones, 93% seen once. Study-wide results and caveats: Ileal or blood samples showed some GvH clones first, and such clones were also found in recipient marrow.

Note on this clone: Antigen unknown.

Specimen: unstimulated CD8+ T cells sorted from spleen or lymph node cells, collected before transplant. This chain links TRBV12-2 with TRBJ2-3; no DNA check was done on the table's D call, TRBD2. TRBV12-2 is termed a pseudogene. The clonotype originates from a human donor who was the organ donor for an intestinal transplant. The CDR3 sequence is CASRTTSGSTDTQYF. As DNA, the CDR3 is TGTGCAAGTCGGACGACTAGCGGGAGTACAGATACGCAGTATTTT.